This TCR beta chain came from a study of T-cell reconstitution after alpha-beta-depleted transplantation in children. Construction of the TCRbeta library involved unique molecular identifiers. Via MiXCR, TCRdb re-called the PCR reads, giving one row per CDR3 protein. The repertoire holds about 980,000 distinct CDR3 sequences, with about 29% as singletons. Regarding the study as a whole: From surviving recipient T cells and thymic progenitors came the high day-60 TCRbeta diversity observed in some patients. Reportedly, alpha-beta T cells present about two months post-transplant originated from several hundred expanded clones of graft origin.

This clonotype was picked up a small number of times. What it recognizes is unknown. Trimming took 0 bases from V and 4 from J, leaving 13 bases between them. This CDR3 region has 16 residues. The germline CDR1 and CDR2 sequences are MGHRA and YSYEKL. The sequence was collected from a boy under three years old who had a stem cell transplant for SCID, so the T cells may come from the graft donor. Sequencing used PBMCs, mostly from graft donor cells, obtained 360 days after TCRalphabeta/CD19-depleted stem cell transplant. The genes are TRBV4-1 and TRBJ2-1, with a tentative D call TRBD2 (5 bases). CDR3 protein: CASSQDTPSGYNEQFF. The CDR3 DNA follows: TGCGCCAGCAGCCAAGATACACCCTCGGGATACAATGAGCAGTTCTTC.